What follows are 13 T cell receptor beta chains derived from one specimen sequenced in a study of cytomegalovirus exposure and HLA in healthy donors. The primer mix had 60 Vbeta and 13 Jbeta primers. Some clones are missing from TCRdb's copy, which holds only in-frame ones; the method was immunoSEQ multiplex PCR. The sample includes about 110,000 clones, 86% of them seen just once. The sequencing input was PBMCs. The receptors shown here come from a man aged 40-49 years in good health and CMV-seronegative.

The rearrangement uses TRBV6-1 and TRBJ2-7, with D maybe TRBD1 (6 bases). The CDR3 is made up of 12 amino acids. CDR1 and CDR2 (germline): MNHNS, SASEGT. Trimming shortened V by 6 bases and J by 3 bases, and 9 bases separated the two germline ends. The CDR3 nucleotides read TGTGCCAGCAGAGGACAGTTCTACGAGCAGTACTTC. This encodes CASRGQFYEQYF.

The chain uses TRBV7-9 and TRBJ1-1, with TRBD1 as a possible D gene (6 bases). CDR1 is SEHNR and CDR2 is FQNEAQ in the germline V gene (reference sequence). Trimming cost V 2 bases and J 6 bases, with 13 bases left between them. This CDR3 region has 14 residues. The CDR3 region is CASSLTGSQAEAFF. CDR3 bases: TGTGCCAGCAGCTTAACAGGGAGTCAGGCTGAAGCTTTCTTT.

The chain employs TRBV28 and TRBJ1-1; no firm D call. CDR1 is MDHEN, CDR2 SYDVKM, per germline. CDR3 size: 11 residues. Trimming cost V 10 bases and J 6 bases, with 12 bases left between them. CDR3: CATRGLPEAFF. The CDR3 nucleotides read TGTGCCACCCGCGGCCTCCCTGAAGCTTTCTTT.

This chain uses TRBV5-8 with TRBJ1-6; D might be TRBD1 (6 bases). Between the trimmed V and J ends, which lost 4 bases and 4 bases, there was a span of 12 bases. This CDR3 comprises 15 residues. Germline CDR1 reads SGHTS; CDR2 reads YDEGEE. Here the CDR3 reads CASSTGNIYNSPLHF. The CDR3 DNA is TGTGCCAGCAGCACAGGGAACATTTATAATTCACCCCTCCACTTT.

V and J are TRBV6-5 and TRBJ2-7; D may be TRBD2 (5 bases). Looked up from germline, CDR1 is MNHEY and CDR2 is SVGAGI. V lost 0 bases and J 1 base, leaving 10 bases between the germline ends. The CDR3 is 15 residues long. The CDR3: CASSYSNSGSYEQYF. For the CDR3, the DNA is TGTGCCAGCAGTTACTCCAATTCGGGGTCCTACGAGCAGTACTTC.

The chain recombines TRBV6-1 with TRBJ2-1; no clear D. In germline, CDR1 is MNHNS, CDR2 SASEGT. V shed 6 bases and J shed 2 bases, with 8 bases lying between them. This CDR3 has 13 amino acids. The CDR3, as DNA: TGTGCCAGCAGCCTACCCCCCTACAATGAGCAGTTCTTC. This encodes CASSLPPYNEQFF.

V and J are TRBV7-7 and TRBJ1-1; D is ambiguous. The CDR3 consists of 13 residues. The V gene's germline CDR1 is SSHAT and CDR2 FNYEAQ (reference sequence). The V and J ends lost 0 bases and 3 bases respectively, with 5 bases between them. CDR3 in amino acids: CASSLAPDTEAFF. The CDR3 bases are TGTGCCAGCAGCTTAGCCCCGGACACTGAAGCTTTCTTT.

This sequence joins TRBV5-6 and TRBJ1-5; weak D call: TRBD1 (6 bases). Between the trimmed V and J ends, which lost 1 base and 4 bases, there was a span of 15 bases. CDR1 is SGHDT, CDR2 YYEEEE, per germline. The length of the CDR3 is 16 residues. For the CDR3, the DNA is TGTGCCAGCAGCTTGTCGGGGGGCAAAAGTAATCAGCCCCAGCATTTT. This translates into CASSLSGGKSNQPQHF.

The genes are TRBV7-9 and TRBJ2-7; 7 bases map to TRBD2. This CDR3 comprises 13 residues. Trimming removed 11 bases from V and 5 bases from J; junction bases left unmatched: 12. Germline V lookup: CDR1 SEHNR, CDR2 FQNEAQ (reference sequence). CDR3: CAPEQRGEDEQYF. DNA for the CDR3: TGTGCCCCAGAACAACGGGGGGAAGACGAGCAGTACTTC.

The chain has TRBV10-3 and TRBJ2-7; TRBD1 might be the D (5 bases). Germline values: CDR1 ENHRY, CDR2 SYGVKD. The CDR3 loop spans 11 amino acids. Trimming left V 6 bases short and J 5 bases short, with 8 bases between. The CDR3 loop reads CAIRDMHEQYF. DNA for the CDR3: TGTGCCATCAGGGACATGCACGAGCAGTACTTC.

The chain uses TRBV29-1 and TRBJ2-5, with D perhaps TRBD2 (5 bases). The length of the CDR3 is 12 residues. Germline CDR1 is SQVTM and CDR2 is ANQGSEA. V was clipped by 2 bases and J by 5 bases, with 9 bases between them. The CDR3 nucleotides are TGCAGCGTTGAACGAGGGTTGGAGACCCAGTACTTC. Amino acids: CSVERGLETQYF.

CDR3 sequence reads: CASSQKTTESNGYTF. CDR3 in DNA: TGTGCCAGCAGCCAGAAGACGACAGAGTCCAATGGCTACACCTTC. The chain uses TRBV5-4 and TRBJ1-2; TRBD1 is a possible D gene (5 bases). The V end lost 4 bases, the J end lost 6 bases, and 19 bases lay between the germline ends. The CDR3 runs to 15 residues. From germline, CDR1 is SGHNT and CDR2 YYREEE (reference sequence).

V is TRBV9 and J is TRBJ1-1; 7 bases match TRBD1. CDR1 is SGDLS and CDR2 is YYNGEE in the germline V gene. The CDR3 loop spans 15 amino acids. V lost 0 bases to trimming and J lost 1 base; unmatched junction nucleotides: 3. The CDR3 DNA follows: TGTGCCAGCAGCGTAGTAGGGGGCGCGAACACTGAAGCTTTCTTT. This translates into CASSVVGGANTEAFF. The full variable domain, completed using reference TRBV9 and TRBJ1-1, is DSGVTQTPKHLITATGQRVTLRCSPRSGDLSVYWYQQSLDQGLQFLIQYYNGEERAKGNILERFSAQQFPDLHSELNLSSLELGDSALYFCASSVVGGANTEAFFGQGTRLTVV.